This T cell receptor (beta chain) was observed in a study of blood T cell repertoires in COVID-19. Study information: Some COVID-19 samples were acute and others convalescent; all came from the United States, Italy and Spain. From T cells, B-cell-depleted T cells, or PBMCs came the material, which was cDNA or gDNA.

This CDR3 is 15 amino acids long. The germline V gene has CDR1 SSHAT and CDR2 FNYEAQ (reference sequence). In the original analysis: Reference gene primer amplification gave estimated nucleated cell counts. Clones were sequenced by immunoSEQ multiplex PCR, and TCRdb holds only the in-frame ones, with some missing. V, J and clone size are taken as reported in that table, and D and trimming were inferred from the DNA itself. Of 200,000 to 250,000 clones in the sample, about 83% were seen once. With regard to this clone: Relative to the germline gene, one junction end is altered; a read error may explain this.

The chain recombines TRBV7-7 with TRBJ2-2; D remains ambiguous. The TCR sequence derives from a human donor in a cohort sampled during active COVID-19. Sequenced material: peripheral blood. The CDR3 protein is CASSFSGFNTGELFF. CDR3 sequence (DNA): TGTGCTAGCAGCTTTTCCGGGTTTAACACCGGGGAGCTGTTTTTT.